This T cell receptor (beta chain) came from a study of blood T cells in healthy people across ages. Germline V gives CDR1 SQVTM, CDR2 ANQGSEA. Trimming at V came to 4 bases and at J to 7 bases, leaving 11 bases not matched to a gene. CDR3 length equals 14 residues. Primers used in a second PCR of about 7 to 12 cycles were a sample-barcoded 5' primer and a J-beta primer mix. MiXCR, applied by TCRdb to the 5' RACE reads, yields one record per CDR3 protein. Altogether some 710,000 distinct CDR3 sequences are present, around 50% being singletons, with the ten largest covering about a sixth. This clonotype was detected only a few times. This CDR3 is missing its conserved last phenylalanine or tryptophan, likely due to a read error. Total RNA extraction produced at least 5 micrograms (per sample) for the study.

V and J are TRBV29-1 and TRBJ2-7; 9 nucleotides agree with TRBD2. The source is a man older than 75 in good health. The sample comprised blood. In DNA form, the CDR3 reads TGCAGCGTTGCCCCTAGCGGGATTGGCAATGAGCAGTACTAC. Protein sequence: CSVAPSGIGNEQYY.